This T cell receptor (beta chain) emerged from a study of T cells in Graves' hyperthyroidism and ophthalmopathy. The germline CDR1 and CDR2 sequences are SGHVS and FQNEAQ. The CDR3 consists of 14 residues. Findings and limits, study-wide: The majority of expanded thyroid clonotypes above 0.001 also appeared in blood.

Amplified regions were TCR beta CDR3 sequences from RNA transcripts. HTBI primers were used for first-round RT-PCR of the TCR CDR3. TCRdb used MiXCR to reprocess the multiplex PCR reads, holding one entry per CDR3 protein. The sample has under 750,000 distinct CDR3 sequences, roughly a sixth seen once. This clonotype was recorded at least ten times. Its antigen is not known. A read error may account for a junction end that differs from germline. The specimen sequenced was blood. The rearrangement joins TRBV7-8 to TRBJ2-1, with no clear D. The sequence was obtained from a woman between 45 and 65 years old with Graves' hyperthyroidism that later progressed to Graves' ophthalmopathy. CDR3 coding DNA: TGTGCCAGCAGCTTATCACTGTCCTTCAATGAGCAGTTCTTC. This encodes CASSLSLSFNEQFF.